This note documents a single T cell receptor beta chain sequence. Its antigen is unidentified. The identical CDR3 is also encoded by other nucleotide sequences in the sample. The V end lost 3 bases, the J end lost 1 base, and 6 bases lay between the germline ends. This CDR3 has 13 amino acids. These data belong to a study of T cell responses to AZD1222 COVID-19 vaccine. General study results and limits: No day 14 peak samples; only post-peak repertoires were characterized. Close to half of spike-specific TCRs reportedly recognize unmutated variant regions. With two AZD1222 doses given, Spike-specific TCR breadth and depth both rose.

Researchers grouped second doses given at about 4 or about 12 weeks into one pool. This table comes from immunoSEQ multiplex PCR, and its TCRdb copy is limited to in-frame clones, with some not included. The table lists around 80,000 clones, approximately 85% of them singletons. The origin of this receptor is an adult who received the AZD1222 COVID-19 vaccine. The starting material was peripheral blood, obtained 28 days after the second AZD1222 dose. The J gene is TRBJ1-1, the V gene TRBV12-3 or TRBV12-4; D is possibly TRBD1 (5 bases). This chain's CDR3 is CASSLGQNTEAFF. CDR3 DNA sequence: TGTGCCAGCAGTTTGGGGCAGAACACTGAAGCTTTCTTT.